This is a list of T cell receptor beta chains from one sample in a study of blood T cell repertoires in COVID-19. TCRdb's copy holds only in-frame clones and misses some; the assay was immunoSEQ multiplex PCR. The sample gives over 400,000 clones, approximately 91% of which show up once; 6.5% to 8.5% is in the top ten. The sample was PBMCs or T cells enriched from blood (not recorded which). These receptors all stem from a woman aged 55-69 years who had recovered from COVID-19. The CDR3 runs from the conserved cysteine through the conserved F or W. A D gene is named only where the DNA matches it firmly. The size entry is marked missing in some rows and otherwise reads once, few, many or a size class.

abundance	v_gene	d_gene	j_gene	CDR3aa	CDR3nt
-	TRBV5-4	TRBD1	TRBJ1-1	CASSLEGGNTEAFF	TGTGCCAGCAGCTTGGAAGGGGGCAACACTGAAGCTTTCTTT
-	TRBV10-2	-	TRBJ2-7	CASLARSYEQYF	TGCGCCAGCCTAGCTAGATCCTACGAGCAGTACTTC
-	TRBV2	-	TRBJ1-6	CASSEWGQGNSPLHF	TGTGCCAGCAGTGAATGGGGGCAGGGTAATTCACCCCTCCACTTT
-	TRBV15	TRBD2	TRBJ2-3	CATSSHWGTISLTQYF	TGTGCCACCAGCAGCCATTGGGGGACTATTTCTCTTACGCAGTATTTT
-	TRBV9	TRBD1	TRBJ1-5	CASSVESGGQPQHF	TGTGCCAGCAGCGTAGAGTCAGGGGGCCAGCCCCAGCATTTT
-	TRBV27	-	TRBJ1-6	CASSFLLTGSPLHF	TGTGCCAGCAGTTTTTTGTTAACTGGTTCACCCCTCCACTTT
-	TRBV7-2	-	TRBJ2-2	CASRPDSQGAGELFF	TGTGCCAGCAGGCCAGACAGTCAAGGGGCCGGGGAGCTGTTTTTT
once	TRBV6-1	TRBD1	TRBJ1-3	CASSERTGVGNTIYF	TGTGCCAGCAGTGAACGGACAGGGGTAGGAAACACCATATATTTT
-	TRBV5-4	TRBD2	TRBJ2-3	CASSLLGGRADTQYF	TGTGCCAGCAGCTTGCTGGGGGGGAGGGCAGATACGCAGTATTTT
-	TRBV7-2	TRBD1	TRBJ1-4	CASSLGQGAAVNEKLFF	TGTGCCAGCAGCTTGGGACAGGGGGCCGCTGTGAATGAAAAACTGTTTTTT
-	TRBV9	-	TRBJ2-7	CASSVGAGRSYEQYF	TGTGCCAGCAGCGTAGGGGCAGGGAGGTCCTACGAGCAGTACTTC
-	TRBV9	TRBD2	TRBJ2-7	CASSVGGGLVYEQYF	TGTGCCAGCAGCGTAGGGGGGGGACTAGTTTACGAGCAGTACTTC
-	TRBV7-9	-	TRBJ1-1	CASGAGVLNTEAFF	TGTGCCAGCGGGGCAGGGGTTCTGAACACTGAAGCTTTCTTT
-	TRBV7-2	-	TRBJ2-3	CASSQSWQADTQYF	TGTGCCAGCAGCCAATCATGGCAGGCAGATACGCAGTATTTT
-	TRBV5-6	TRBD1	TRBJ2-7	CASSYRDRDEQYF	TGTGCCAGCAGCTACCGGGACAGGGACGAGCAGTACTTC
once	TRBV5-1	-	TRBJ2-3	CATGRDFNTDTQYF	TGCGCCACGGGACGGGACTTCAACACAGATACGCAGTATTTT
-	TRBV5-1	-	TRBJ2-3	CASSFGGVNADTQYF	TGCGCCAGCAGCTTCGGGGGAGTTAACGCAGATACGCAGTATTTT
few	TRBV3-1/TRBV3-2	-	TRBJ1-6	CASSQGVSSYNSPLHF	TGTGCCAGCAGCCAAGGAGTGAGCTCCTATAATTCACCCCTCCACTTT
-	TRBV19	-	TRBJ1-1	CASSIGRLVNTEAFF	TGTGCCAGTAGTATCGGCAGGTTGGTTAACACTGAAGCTTTCTTT
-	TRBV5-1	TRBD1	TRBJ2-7	CASSLGGQGLNEQYF	TGCGCCAGCAGCTTGGGGGGACAGGGTCTGAACGAGCAGTACTTC
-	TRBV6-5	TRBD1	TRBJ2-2	CASSPDRVNTGELFF	TGTGCCAGCAGCCCCGACAGGGTGAACACCGGGGAGCTGTTTTTT
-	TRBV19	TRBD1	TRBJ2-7	CASSIPGQAYEQYF	TGTGCCAGTAGTATCCCGGGACAGGCCTACGAGCAGTACTTC
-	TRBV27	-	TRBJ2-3	CASRRYRATDTQYF	TGTGCCAGCAGGAGGTACAGGGCCACAGATACGCAGTATTTT
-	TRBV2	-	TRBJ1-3	CASRPFGTEGNTIYF	TGTGCCAGCAGACCTTTCGGGACTGAAGGAAACACCATATATTTT
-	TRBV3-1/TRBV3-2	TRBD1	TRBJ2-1	CATTDRGTHNEQFF	TGTGCCACCACCGACAGGGGGACGCACAATGAGCAGTTCTTC
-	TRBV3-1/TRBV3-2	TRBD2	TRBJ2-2	CASSQDLIGGATGELFF	TGTGCCAGCAGCCAAGATCTTATCGGGGGGGCCACCGGGGAGCTGTTTTTT
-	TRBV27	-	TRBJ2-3	CASSLSRGATDTQYF	TGTGCCAGCAGTTTATCCCGGGGGGCAACAGATACGCAGTATTTT
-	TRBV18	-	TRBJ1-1	CASSEGGNTEAFF	TGTGCCAGCTCAGAAGGGGGGAACACTGAAGCTTTCTTT
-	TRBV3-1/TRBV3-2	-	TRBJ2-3	CASSGTSLGSTQYF	TGTGCCAGCAGTGGTACATCACTGGGCTCTACGCAGTATTTT